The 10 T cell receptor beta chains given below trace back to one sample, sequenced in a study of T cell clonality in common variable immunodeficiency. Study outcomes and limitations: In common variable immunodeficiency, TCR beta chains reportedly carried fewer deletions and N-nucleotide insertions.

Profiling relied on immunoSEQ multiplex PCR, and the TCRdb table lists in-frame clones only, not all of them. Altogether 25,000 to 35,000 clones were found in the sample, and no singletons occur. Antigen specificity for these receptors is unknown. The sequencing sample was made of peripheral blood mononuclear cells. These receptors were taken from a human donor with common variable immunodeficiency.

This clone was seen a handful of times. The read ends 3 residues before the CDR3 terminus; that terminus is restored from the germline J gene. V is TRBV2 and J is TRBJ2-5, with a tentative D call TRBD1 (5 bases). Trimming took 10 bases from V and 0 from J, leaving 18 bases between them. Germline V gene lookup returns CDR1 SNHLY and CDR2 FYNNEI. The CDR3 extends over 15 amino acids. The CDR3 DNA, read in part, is TGTGCCACCGTCGACAGATTGGGGTACCAAGAGACC. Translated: CATVDRLGYQET. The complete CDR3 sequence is CATVDRLGYQETQYF.

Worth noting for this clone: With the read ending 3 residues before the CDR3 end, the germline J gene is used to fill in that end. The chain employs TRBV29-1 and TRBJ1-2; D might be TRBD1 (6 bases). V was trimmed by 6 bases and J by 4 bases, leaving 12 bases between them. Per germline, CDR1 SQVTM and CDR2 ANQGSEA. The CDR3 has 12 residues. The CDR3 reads CSVWTALYGYTF. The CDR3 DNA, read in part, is TGCAGCGTATGGACAGCCCTCTATGGC.

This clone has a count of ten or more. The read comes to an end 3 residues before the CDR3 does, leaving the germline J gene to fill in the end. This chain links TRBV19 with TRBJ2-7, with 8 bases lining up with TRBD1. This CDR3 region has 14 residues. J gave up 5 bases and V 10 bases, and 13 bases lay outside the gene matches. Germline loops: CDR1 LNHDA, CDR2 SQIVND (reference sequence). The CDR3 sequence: CATAQGATFHEQYF. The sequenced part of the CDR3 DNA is TGTGCCACGGCGCAGGGGGCGACTTTCCACGAG.

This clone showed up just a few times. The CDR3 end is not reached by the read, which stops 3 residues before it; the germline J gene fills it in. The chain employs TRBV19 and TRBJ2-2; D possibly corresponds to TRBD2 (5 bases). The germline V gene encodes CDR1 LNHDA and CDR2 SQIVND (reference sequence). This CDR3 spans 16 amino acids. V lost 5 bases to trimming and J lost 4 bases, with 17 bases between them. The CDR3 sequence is CASSAQEARFTGELFF. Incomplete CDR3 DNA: TGTGCCAGTAGTGCTCAGGAGGCCCGCTTCACCGGGGAG.

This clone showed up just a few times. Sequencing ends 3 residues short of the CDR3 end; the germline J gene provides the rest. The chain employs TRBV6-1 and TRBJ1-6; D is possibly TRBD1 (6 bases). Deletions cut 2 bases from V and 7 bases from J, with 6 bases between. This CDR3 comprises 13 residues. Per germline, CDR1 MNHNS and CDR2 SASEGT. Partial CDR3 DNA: TGTGCCAGCAGTGAAAGGGGGAATTCACCC. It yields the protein CASSERGNSP. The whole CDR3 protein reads CASSERGNSPLHF.

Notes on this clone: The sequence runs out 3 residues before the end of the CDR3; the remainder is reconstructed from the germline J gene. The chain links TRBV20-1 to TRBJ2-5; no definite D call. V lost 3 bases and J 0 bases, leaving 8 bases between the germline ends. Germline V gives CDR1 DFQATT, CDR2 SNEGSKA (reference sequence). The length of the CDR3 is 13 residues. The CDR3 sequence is CSASQVYQETQYF. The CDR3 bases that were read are TGCAGTGCTAGTCAGGTGTACCAAGAGACC.

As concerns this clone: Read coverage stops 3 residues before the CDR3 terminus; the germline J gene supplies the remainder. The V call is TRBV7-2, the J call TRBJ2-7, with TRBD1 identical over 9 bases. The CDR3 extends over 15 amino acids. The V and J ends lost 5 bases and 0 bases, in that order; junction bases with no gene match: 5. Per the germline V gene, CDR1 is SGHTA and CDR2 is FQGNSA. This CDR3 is CASSARDRASYEQYF. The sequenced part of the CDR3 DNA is TGTGCCAGCAGCGCCCGGGACAGGGCCTCCTACGAG.

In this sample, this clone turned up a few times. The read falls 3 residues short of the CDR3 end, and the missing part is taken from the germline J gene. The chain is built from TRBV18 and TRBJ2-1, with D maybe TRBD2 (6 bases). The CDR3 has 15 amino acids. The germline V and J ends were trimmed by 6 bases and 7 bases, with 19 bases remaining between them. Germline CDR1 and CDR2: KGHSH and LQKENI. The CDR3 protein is CASSSPGERVNEQFF. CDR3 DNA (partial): TGTGCCAGCTCCTCACCGGGGGAGCGGGTGAATGAG.

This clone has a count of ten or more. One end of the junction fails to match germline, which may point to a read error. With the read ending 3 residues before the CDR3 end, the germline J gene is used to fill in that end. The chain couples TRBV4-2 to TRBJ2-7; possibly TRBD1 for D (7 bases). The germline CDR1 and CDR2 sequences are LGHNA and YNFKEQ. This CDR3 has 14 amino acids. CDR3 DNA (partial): TGCGCCAGCAGCCGGGGGACAGAGACCTACGAG. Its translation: CASSRGTETYE. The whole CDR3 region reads CASSRGTETYEQYF.

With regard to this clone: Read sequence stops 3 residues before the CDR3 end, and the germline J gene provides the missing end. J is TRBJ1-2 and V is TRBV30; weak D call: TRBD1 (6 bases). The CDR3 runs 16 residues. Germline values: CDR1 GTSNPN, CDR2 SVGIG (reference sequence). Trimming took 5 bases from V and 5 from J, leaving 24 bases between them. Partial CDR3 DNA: TGTGCCTGGTATAACAGGGTAGAGAGAGTACTGTATGGC. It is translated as CAWYNRVERVLYG. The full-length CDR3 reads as CAWYNRVERVLYGYTF.